The rows below give T cell receptor beta chains drawn from one sample of a study of blood T cell repertoires in COVID-19. Profiled with immunoSEQ multiplex PCR; TCRdb holds only in-frame clones, not every one. Of 490,000 or so clones detected, approximately 91% appear once; the ten largest clones hold just over 8%. Source material: PBMCs or T cells enriched from blood (not recorded which). These receptors were obtained from a woman aged 55-69 years who had recovered from COVID-19. Each CDR3 is given with its conserved first and last residue. A D gene is named only where the DNA matches it firmly. Clone size, where shown, is once, few, many, or a class for clones that have expanded.

cdr3_aa | cdr3_nt | d_call | j_call | clone_size | v_call
CATSDPGSQETQYF | TGTGCCACCAGTGACCCAGGGTCCCAAGAGACCCAGTACTTC | . | TRBJ2-5 | . | TRBV24-1
CASRGEGLGHNGYTF | TGTGCCAGCAGAGGCGAGGGACTTGGCCACAATGGCTACACCTTC | . | TRBJ1-2 | . | TRBV6-5
CASSPGLAGGKESYEQYF | TGCGCCAGCAGTCCAGGACTAGCGGGGGGCAAGGAGTCCTACGAGCAGTACTTC | TRBD2 | TRBJ2-7 | . | TRBV23-1
CATPWEGQGNYGYTF | TGTGCCACCCCGTGGGAGGGACAGGGGAACTATGGCTACACCTTC | TRBD1 | TRBJ1-2 | . | TRBV24-1
CASSIRGREPQHF | TGTGCCAGTAGTATTAGGGGAAGAGAACCCCAGCATTTT | . | TRBJ1-5 | once | TRBV19
CATWSGGTGGELFF | TGTGCCACCTGGTCCGGGGGGACTGGCGGGGAGCTGTTTTTT | TRBD2 | TRBJ2-2 | . | TRBV19
CASSFRPFQGGEKLFF | TGTGCCAGCAGTTTTCGCCCATTCCAGGGAGGGGAAAAACTGTTTTTT | . | TRBJ1-4 | . | TRBV6-6
CASSDSSSLNTEAFF | TGTGCCAGCAGTGACAGTTCTAGCTTGAACACTGAAGCTTTCTTT | . | TRBJ1-1 | . | TRBV2
CASSFSRSPLHF | TGTGCCAGCAGCTTTAGTCGATCACCCCTCCACTTT | . | TRBJ1-6 | few | TRBV11-3
CASTLGTGNSPLHF | TGTGCCAGTACGCTCGGGACAGGGAATTCACCCCTCCACTTT | TRBD1 | TRBJ1-6 | . | TRBV19
CASSLTGGEQFF | TGTGCCAGCAGCTTGACAGGGGGAGAGCAGTTCTTC | TRBD1 | TRBJ2-1 | . | TRBV5-5
CASSLDGVSGTEAFF | TGCGCCAGCAGCTTGGATGGTGTGTCAGGTACTGAAGCTTTCTTT | . | TRBJ1-1 | . | TRBV5-1
CATSDPRGGYTF | TGTGCCACCAGTGATCCCCGGGGTGGCTACACCTTC | . | TRBJ1-2 | . | TRBV24-1
CASSTKKNEDTSYEQYF | TGTGCCAGCAGTACAAAAAAAAATGAGGACACGTCCTACGAGCAGTACTTC | . | TRBJ2-7 | . | TRBV2
CASSSRHGGISNQPQHF | TGCGCCAGCAGCTCCAGACATGGAGGAATTAGCAATCAGCCCCAGCATTTT | . | TRBJ1-5 | . | TRBV4-1
CASSWGTTNTEAFF | TGTGCCAGCAGCTGGGGGACAACGAACACTGAAGCTTTCTTT | . | TRBJ1-1 | few | TRBV7-9
CASSWGTGDYTF | TGCGCCAGCAGCTGGGGGACAGGGGACTACACCTTC | TRBD1 | TRBJ1-2 | . | TRBV5-1
CASSLALAATNEKLFF | TGCGCCAGCAGCTTGGCCTTGGCCGCAACTAATGAAAAACTGTTTTTT | . | TRBJ1-4 | . | TRBV5-1
CASSPNRGKTDTQYF | TGTGCCAGCTCACCAAACAGGGGTAAGACAGATACGCAGTATTTT | TRBD1 | TRBJ2-3 | . | TRBV18
CASMALVYGYTF | TGTGCCAGCATGGCTTTGGTCTATGGCTACACCTTC | . | TRBJ1-2 | . | TRBV6-5
CASSSSAAGGNEQFF | TGTGCCAGCAGCAGCTCGGCCGCAGGGGGCAATGAGCAGTTCTTC | TRBD1 | TRBJ2-1 | . | TRBV5-6
CAVGRGTENSPLHF | TGTGCGGTTGGAAGGGGGACGGAGAATTCACCCCTCCACTTT | . | TRBJ1-6 | . | TRBV19
CASQQGQETQYF | TGTGCTAGCCAACAGGGCCAAGAGACCCAGTACTTC | . | TRBJ2-5 | . | TRBV12-5
CASSSGLFFNSPLHF | TGTGCCAGCAGCTCAGGACTCTTCTTCAATTCACCCCTCCACTTT | . | TRBJ1-6 | . | TRBV7-9
CASSPQGATYNEQFF | TGTGCCAGCAGCCCCCAGGGGGCAACCTACAATGAGCAGTTCTTC | TRBD1 | TRBJ2-1 | . | TRBV5-6
CASSYSRRDSNQPQHF | TGTGCCAGCAGTTACTCTCGCAGGGATAGCAATCAGCCCCAGCATTTT | . | TRBJ1-5 | . | TRBV6-6
CASSTGGSPLHF | TGTGCCAGCAGCACCGGGGGATCACCCCTCCACTTT | . | TRBJ1-6 | once | TRBV9
CAISHGGFDGYTF | TGTGCCATCAGCCATGGAGGCTTTGATGGCTACACCTTC | . | TRBJ1-2 | . | TRBV10-3
CASSKIMGPNTGELFF | TGCGCCAGCAGTAAGATTATGGGGCCGAACACCGGGGAGCTGTTTTTT | . | TRBJ2-2 | . | TRBV5-1
CASSSPASGGMNTGELFF | TGTGCCAGCAGCTCGCCGGCTAGCGGGGGGATGAACACCGGGGAGCTGTTTTTT | TRBD2 | TRBJ2-2 | once | TRBV11-3
CASRPSLDRAREQPQHF | TGTGCCAGCAGACCCAGCCTTGACAGGGCGCGAGAACAGCCCCAGCATTTT | TRBD1 | TRBJ1-5 | . | TRBV2
CASTPGQGVYGYTF | TGCGCCAGCACCCCGGGACAGGGAGTCTATGGCTACACCTTC | TRBD1 | TRBJ1-2 | once | TRBV5-1
CASSLTDANTGELFF | TGTGCCAGCAGCTTGACAGACGCGAACACCGGGGAGCTGTTTTTT | . | TRBJ2-2 | once | TRBV5-5
CASSGGTGHGYTF | TGTGCCAGCTCAGGGGGGACAGGGCATGGCTACACCTTC | TRBD1 | TRBJ1-2 | . | TRBV2
CASSRIQGGSYNEQFF | TGCGCCAGCAGCCGGATTCAAGGGGGCTCCTACAATGAGCAGTTCTTC | . | TRBJ2-1 | . | TRBV5-1
CASSYTWDRPYEQYF | TGTGCCAGCAGTTACACCTGGGACAGACCGTACGAGCAGTACTTC | TRBD1 | TRBJ2-7 | . | TRBV6-2/TRBV6-3
CASSFGTGGRGYTF | TGTGCCAGCAGTTTCGGGACAGGGGGCCGGGGCTACACCTTC | TRBD1 | TRBJ1-2 | . | TRBV2
CASSLVGDYGYTF | TGTGCCAGCAGTCTGGTAGGGGACTATGGCTACACCTTC | . | TRBJ1-2 | . | TRBV27
CATKQGASVVGGYTF | TGTGCCACAAAACAGGGGGCGTCCGTAGTAGGAGGCTACACCTTC | TRBD1 | TRBJ1-2 | . | TRBV10-3
CASNYLAGGRSEQFF | TGTGCCAGCAATTACTTAGCGGGGGGGAGGAGTGAGCAGTTCTTC | TRBD2 | TRBJ2-1 | . | TRBV2
CASSRVGGLNTEAFF | TGCGCCAGCAGCCGTGTCGGGGGGCTGAACACTGAAGCTTTCTTT | . | TRBJ1-1 | . | TRBV5-1
CASRQGQEQFF | TGCGCCAGCAGACAAGGACAGGAGCAGTTCTTC | . | TRBJ2-1 | . | TRBV5-1
CASSHERYRDLGAGELFF | TGCGCCAGCAGTCATGAAAGATATCGGGACTTAGGGGCCGGGGAGCTGTTTTTT | . | TRBJ2-2 | . | TRBV4-1
CASSATGTGVFTQYF | TGTGCCAGCAGTGCCACCGGGACAGGGGTTTTTACGCAGTATTTT | TRBD1 | TRBJ2-3 | once | TRBV27
CASSQARPGRMNTEAFF | TGTGCCAGCAGCCAAGCGAGGCCAGGGAGGATGAACACTGAAGCTTTCTTT | . | TRBJ1-1 | . | TRBV4-2
CASSVGTGGNGYTF | TGTGCCAGCAGCGTGGGGACAGGGGGCAATGGCTACACCTTC | TRBD1 | TRBJ1-2 | . | TRBV9
CASSPFTRGNNEKLFF | TGTGCCAGCTCACCCTTCACCAGGGGCAATAATGAAAAACTGTTTTTT | . | TRBJ1-4 | few | TRBV18
CASSEPGQGTDTQYF | TGCGCCAGCAGTGAACCCGGACAGGGGACAGATACGCAGTATTTT | TRBD1 | TRBJ2-3 | . | TRBV10-2
CASSLGALAGDTDTQYF | TGCGCCAGCAGCTTGGGAGCACTAGCGGGGGATACAGATACGCAGTATTTT | TRBD2 | TRBJ2-3 | . | TRBV5-1
CSVAPRRGARTEAFF | TGCAGCGTCGCACCCCGCCGGGGGGCGAGAACTGAAGCTTTCTTT | . | TRBJ1-1 | . | TRBV29-1
CASSAERSYNEQFF | TGCGCCAGCAGCGCGGAGAGATCCTACAATGAGCAGTTCTTC | . | TRBJ2-1 | . | TRBV5-1
CASSAYPGQGDYGYTF | TGTGCCAGCAGTGCGTACCCCGGGCAGGGGGACTATGGCTACACCTTC | TRBD1 | TRBJ1-2 | . | TRBV2
CASSVSGTGYSPLHF | TGTGCCAGCAGTGTCTCCGGGACAGGTTATTCACCCCTCCACTTT | TRBD1 | TRBJ1-6 | once | TRBV2
CASSRDRSGGYTF | TGTGCTAGCAGCCGGGACAGGTCCGGGGGCTACACCTTC | TRBD1 | TRBJ1-2 | . | TRBV7-7
CASSPLPPYLAGYSYNEQFF | TGTGCCAGCTCACCGCTGCCACCTTATTTAGCGGGGTATTCCTACAATGAGCAGTTCTTC | TRBD2 | TRBJ2-1 | . | TRBV18